The 23 T cell receptor beta chains reported below all come from one sample, sequenced in a study of control samples from healthy donors and cancer patients. Data came from immunoSEQ multiplex PCR; TCRdb stores just in-frame clones and leaves some out. The sample shows 100,000 to 150,000 clones, 80% to 95% of them seen only once. Sequencing was carried out using blood. Receptors were obtained from a man in his forties in good health.

DNA of the CDR3: TGTGCCAGCAGCCAAGATTTCGAGACCCAGTACTTC. This gives the protein CASSQDFETQYF. This chain links TRBV3-1 (or the pseudogene TRBV3-2) with TRBJ2-5, with D unclear. Trimming shortened V by 0 bases and J by 5 bases, and 4 bases separated the two germline ends. Germline loops: CDR1 LGHDT, CDR2 YNNKEL (reference sequence). This CDR3 has 12 residues.

The gene calls are TRBV5-6 and TRBJ2-2; 7 nucleotides agree with TRBD2. Germline V gene lookup returns CDR1 SGHDT and CDR2 YYEEEE. With V trimmed by 0 bases and J by 2 bases, 4 bases remained unmatched. The CDR3 is made up of 16 amino acids. CDR3 residues: CASSLGLASNTGELFF. Here the CDR3 DNA reads TGTGCCAGCAGCTTGGGACTAGCCTCAAACACCGGGGAGCTGTTTTTT.

V and J are TRBV10-3 and TRBJ1-6; 7 bases fit TRBD1. Germline V CDR1 and CDR2: ENHRY, SYGVKD. This CDR3 spans 16 amino acids. With 6 bases clipped from V and 7 bases from J, the junction kept 12 bases outside the gene matches. CDR3 in amino acids: CAISRYPGQTNSPLHF. DNA of the CDR3: TGTGCCATCAGCCGCTACCCGGGACAGACGAATTCACCCCTCCACTTT.

Remarks on this clone: One junction end does not reproduce the germline sequence, and a read error may be involved. The chain uses TRBV28 and TRBJ1-4; D call uncertain. The CDR3 spans 15 residues. From germline, CDR1 is MDHEN and CDR2 SYDVKM. CDR3 sequence: CASSFSRATNERLFF. The CDR3 DNA is TGTGCCAGCAGTTTTTCGCGGGCAACTAATGAAAGACTGTTTTTT.

On this clone itself: This CDR3 is also generated by other DNA sequences in the sample. In nucleotides, the CDR3 is TGTGCCAGCTCACCGGACACCGGGGAGCTGTTTTTT. It is translated as CASSPDTGELFF. The V call is TRBV18, the J call TRBJ2-2, with unresolved D. The CDR3 contains 12 residues. The ends were cut back, 3 bases at V and 3 bases at J, with 2 bases in the middle. CDR1 is KGHSH and CDR2 is LQKENI in the germline V gene.

The J gene is TRBJ1-1, the V gene TRBV11-2; D is ambiguous. This CDR3 comprises 13 residues. Germline loops: CDR1 SGHAT, CDR2 FQNNGV. V lost 3 bases and J 4 bases, leaving 9 bases between the germline ends. CDR3 sequence reads: CASSFSSGTEAFF. The DNA for the CDR3 is TGTGCCAGCAGCTTTAGTTCGGGCACTGAAGCTTTCTTT.

This rearrangement joins TRBV3-1 (or the pseudogene TRBV3-2) to TRBJ2-3; D is ambiguous. The V end lost 2 bases, the J end lost 0 bases, and 9 bases lay between the germline ends. CDR1 and CDR2 from the germline V gene are LGHDT and YNNKEL (reference sequence). The CDR3 runs 15 residues. For the CDR3, the DNA is TGTGCCAGCAGCCAACTGCCCTTGAGCACAGATACGCAGTATTTT. Amino acid sequence: CASSQLPLSTDTQYF.

V is TRBV7-8 and J is TRBJ2-3; D assignment may be TRBD1 or TRBD2 (5 bases each). Germline-derived CDR1 and CDR2 are SGHVS and FQNEAQ. There are 15 residues in the CDR3. V was trimmed by 7 bases and J by 2 bases, leaving 16 bases between them. CDR3 region: CASTPSGPLTDTQYF. Here the CDR3 DNA reads TGTGCCAGCACCCCATCGGGACCACTCACAGATACGCAGTATTTT.

This sequence joins TRBV2 and TRBJ2-5, with unresolved D. Trimming took off 8 bases at V and 2 bases at J, with 15 bases between the two ends. Per the germline V gene, CDR1 is SNHLY and CDR2 is FYNNEI. The CDR3 runs to 14 residues. DNA for the CDR3: TGTGCCAGCGTCGTGGGCAGGAAGCAAGAGACCCAGTACTTC. This sequence encodes CASVVGRKQETQYF. The entire variable domain, with the rest obtained from reference TRBV2 and TRBJ2-5, is as follows: EPEVTQTPSHQVTQMGQEVILRCVPISNHLYFYWYRQILGQKVEFLVSFYNNEISEKSEIFDDQFSVERPDGSNFTLKIRSTKLEDSAMYFCASVVGRKQETQYFGPGTRLLVL.

This clone has more than one count but fewer than ten. The gene calls are TRBV5-1 and TRBJ1-1; no clear D gene. The ends were cut back, 5 bases at V and 0 bases at J, with 8 bases in the middle. Germline V CDR1 and CDR2: SGHRS, YFSETQ. The CDR3 totals 13 residues. The CDR3 loop reads CASSSWLNTEAFF. The CDR3 DNA reads TGCGCCAGCAGTTCTTGGTTGAACACTGAAGCTTTCTTT.

This clone has just one count. The chain has TRBV30 and TRBJ2-3; D gene uncertain. Trimming removed 5 bases at V and 2 bases at J, with 11 bases between. The CDR3 totals 13 residues. CDR1 and CDR2 from the germline V gene are GTSNPN and SVGIG (reference sequence). The CDR3 protein is CAWVGASTDTQYF. The CDR3 DNA reads as TGTGCCTGGGTGGGTGCCTCCACAGATACGCAGTATTTT.

The rearrangement joins TRBV4-1 to TRBJ1-3; D gene ambiguous. The CDR3 loop spans 19 amino acids. Germline V lookup: CDR1 MGHRA, CDR2 YSYEKL. Trimming removed 0 bases from V and 1 base from J, with 19 bases in between. This chain's CDR3 is CASSQDRFFGRGSGNTIYF. CDR3 sequence (DNA): TGCGCCAGCAGCCAAGATAGGTTTTTCGGCAGAGGGTCTGGAAACACCATATATTTT.

This chain uses TRBV5-1 with TRBJ1-4; no clear D. The CDR3 loop spans 14 amino acids. V shed 2 bases and J shed 0 bases, with 5 bases lying between them. Germline V lookup: CDR1 SGHRS, CDR2 YFSETQ. The CDR3 nucleotides are TGCGCCAGCAGCTTTGAAGCAACTAATGAAAAACTGTTTTTT. It encodes CASSFEATNEKLFF.

The rearrangement joins TRBV7-2 to TRBJ1-2; the match to TRBD1 covers 7 bases. The J segment lost 4 bases and the V segment lost 2 bases, leaving 10 bases of the junction unmatched. CDR1 is SGHTA and CDR2 is FQGNSA in the germline V gene. The CDR3 runs to 16 residues. The CDR3 nucleotides read TGTGCCAGCAGCTTAACGGGACAGAACTCAATCTATGGCTACACCTTC. Protein: CASSLTGQNSIYGYTF.

This clone was recorded only once. The gene calls are TRBV12-3 or TRBV12-4 and TRBJ1-2; D is uncertain. The CDR3 runs 11 residues. Trimming pared 4 bases from V and 8 bases from J, leaving 8 bases between. This CDR3 reads CASSSPSGYTF. The CDR3 DNA follows: TGTGCCAGCAGTTCCCCCAGCGGCTACACCTTC.

This clone was seen a handful of times. The gene calls are TRBV5-1 and TRBJ2-2; no clear D gene. The CDR3 extends over 13 amino acids. Trimming removed 0 bases at V and 1 base at J, with 1 base between. From germline, CDR1 is SGHRS and CDR2 YFSETQ. The CDR3: CASSLVNTGELFF. DNA for the CDR3: TGCGCCAGCAGCTTGGTGAACACCGGGGAGCTGTTTTTT.

Comments on this clone: Sequence at one end of the junction differs from germline and may be a read error. The chain combines TRBV6-5 with TRBJ2-7; 9 positions agree with TRBD2. Germline CDR1 reads MNHEY; CDR2 reads SVGAGI. CDR3 length: 13 residues. The CDR3 DNA follows: TGTGCCAGCAGTTACGGGGGACTAGCTCCCTCGAACTTC. This sequence encodes CASSYGGLAPSNF.

Regarding this clone: One junction end disagrees with the germline gene, perhaps due to a read error. The chain couples TRBV13 to TRBJ2-7, with D possibly being TRBD1 or TRBD2 (6 bases each). The CDR3 sequence is 12 residues long. Germline-derived CDR1 and CDR2 are PRHDT and FYEKMQ (reference sequence). CDR3 amino acids: CASSLTGGVVNF. CDR3 sequence (DNA): TGTGCCAGCAGCTTAACCGGGGGCGTGGTAAACTTC.

The chain employs TRBV6-4 and TRBJ1-2; no firm D call. V was cut by 5 bases and J by 4 bases, with 11 bases left in between. Germline loops: CDR1 MRHNA, CDR2 SNTAGT. This CDR3 spans 13 amino acids. The CDR3 reads CASSFDGTYGYTF. The CDR3 DNA sequence: TGTGCCAGCAGTTTCGACGGCACCTATGGCTACACCTTC.

This chain uses TRBV19 with TRBJ2-2; the match to TRBD2 covers 12 bases. This CDR3 contains 17 residues. J lost 5 bases, V lost 4 bases, and 8 bases had no gene match. Germline V gives CDR1 LNHDA, CDR2 SQIVND (reference sequence). CDR3: CASSSKKGTSGTGELFF. CDR3 bases: TGTGCCAGTAGTAGCAAAAAAGGGACTAGCGGGACCGGGGAGCTGTTTTTT.

This clone was detected only once. The chain is built from TRBV6-5 and TRBJ1-6; 7 bases agree with TRBD1. The CDR3 covers 15 residues. V trimming: 0 bases; J trimming: 8 bases; junction bases outside the gene matches: 4. Looked up from germline, CDR1 is MNHEY and CDR2 is SVGAGI. The CDR3 DNA is TGTGCCAGCAGTTACTCGACAGGGCTGGATTCACCCCTCCACTTT. Protein product: CASSYSTGLDSPLHF.

This clone was recorded only once. The chain recombines TRBV5-6 with TRBJ1-2; 8 nucleotides align to TRBD1. CDR3 size: 13 residues. Germline trimming cut 4 bases from V and 7 bases from J; bases unmatched to any gene: 6. Germline lookup yields CDR1 SGHDT and CDR2 YYEEEE. Here the CDR3 DNA reads TGTGCCAGCAGCCCACAGGGGGTGAGTGGCTACACCTTC. Protein: CASSPQGVSGYTF.

The chain couples TRBV12-3 or TRBV12-4 to TRBJ1-3; the D gene is possibly TRBD1 (6 bases). CDR3 length: 13 amino acids. With 5 bases removed from V and 5 bases from J, the gap between germline ends came to 10 bases. The CDR3 nucleotides are TGTGCCAGCAGTCCAGGGGAGAGAAACACCATATATTTT. This sequence encodes CASSPGERNTIYF.